The subject of this entry is one TCR beta chain. The source of the sample is a study of blood T cell repertoires in COVID-19. Study overall: From T cells, B-cell-depleted T cells, or PBMCs came the material, which was cDNA or gDNA.

J was trimmed by 3 bases and V by 7 bases; bases with no gene match: 3. Germline values: CDR1 MNHEY, CDR2 SVGAGI. The CDR3 is 12 amino acids. In the source study's methods: Nucleated cell counts were estimated from reference gene primer amplification. Libraries were prepared by immunoSEQ multiplex PCR; TCRdb keeps only in-frame clonotypes and omits some of them. V, J and clone size reflect that table, while D and trimming were determined from the DNA. The table shows about 320,000 clones, with roughly 82% occurring only once. This sequence originates from a woman aged 45 to 65 with acute or convalescent COVID-19. The chain links TRBV6-5 to TRBJ2-7; TRBD2 matches at 7 bases. The sequenced material came from peripheral blood. CDR3 coding DNA: TGTGCCAGCAATCGGGACTACTACGAGCAGTACTTC. Translating gives CASNRDYYEQYF.